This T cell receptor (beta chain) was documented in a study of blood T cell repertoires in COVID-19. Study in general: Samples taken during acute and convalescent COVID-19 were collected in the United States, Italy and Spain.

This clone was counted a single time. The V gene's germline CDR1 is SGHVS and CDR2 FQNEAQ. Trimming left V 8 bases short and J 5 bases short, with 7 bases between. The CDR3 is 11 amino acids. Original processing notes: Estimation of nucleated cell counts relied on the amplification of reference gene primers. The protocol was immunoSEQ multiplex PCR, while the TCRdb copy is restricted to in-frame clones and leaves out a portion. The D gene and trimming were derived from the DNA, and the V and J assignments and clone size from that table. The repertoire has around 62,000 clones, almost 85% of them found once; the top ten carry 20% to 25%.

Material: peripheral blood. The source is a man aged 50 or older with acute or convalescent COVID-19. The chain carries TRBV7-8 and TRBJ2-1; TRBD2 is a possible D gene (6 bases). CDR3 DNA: TGTGCCAGCGGGGGGAACAATGAGCAGTTCTTC. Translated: CASGGNNEQFF.